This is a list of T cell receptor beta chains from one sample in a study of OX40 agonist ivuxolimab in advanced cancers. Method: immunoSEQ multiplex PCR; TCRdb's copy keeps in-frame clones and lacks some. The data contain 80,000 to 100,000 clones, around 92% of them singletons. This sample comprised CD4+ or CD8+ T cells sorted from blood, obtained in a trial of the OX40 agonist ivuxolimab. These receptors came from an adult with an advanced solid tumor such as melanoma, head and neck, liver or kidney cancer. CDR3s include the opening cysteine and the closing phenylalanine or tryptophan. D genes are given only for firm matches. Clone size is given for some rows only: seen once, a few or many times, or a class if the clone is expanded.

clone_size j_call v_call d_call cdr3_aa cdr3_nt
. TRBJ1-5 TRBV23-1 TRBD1 CASSQSWGQRALNQPQHF TGCGCCAGCAGTCAATCGTGGGGACAGAGGGCCCTAAATCAGCCCCAGCATTTT
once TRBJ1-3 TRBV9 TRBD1 CASSLRTGGFGGGNTIYF TGTGCCAGCAGCCTCAGGACAGGGGGTTTTGGTGGTGGAAACACCATATATTTT
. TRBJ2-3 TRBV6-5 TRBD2 CASSYSRGGADTQYF TGTGCCAGCAGTTACTCTCGGGGGGGGGCCGATACGCAGTATTTT
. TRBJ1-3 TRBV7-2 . CASSFSQSSGNTIYF TGTGCCAGCAGCTTTTCTCAGAGCTCTGGAAACACCATATATTTT
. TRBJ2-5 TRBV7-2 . CASGAETQYF TGTGCCAGCGGGGCGGAGACCCAGTACTTC
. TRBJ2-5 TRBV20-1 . CSADIQETQYF TGCAGTGCTGACATTCAAGAGACCCAGTACTTC
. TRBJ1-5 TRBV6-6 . CATREGDQPQHF TGTGCCACCAGAGAGGGGGATCAGCCCCAGCATTTT
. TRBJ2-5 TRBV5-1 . CASSSSGLETQYF TGCGCCAGCAGCTCCTCAGGGCTGGAGACCCAGTACTTC
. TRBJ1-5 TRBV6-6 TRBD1 CASSYAGGYQPQHF TGTGCCAGCAGTTACGCAGGGGGCTATCAGCCCCAGCATTTT
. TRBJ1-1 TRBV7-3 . CASSSQAQNTEAFF TGTGCCAGCAGCTCTCAGGCCCAGAACACTGAAGCTTTCTTT
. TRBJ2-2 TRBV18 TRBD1 CASSPQSGGTGELFF TGTGCCAGCTCACCACAGTCAGGGGGCACCGGGGAGCTGTTTTTT
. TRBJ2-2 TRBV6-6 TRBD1 CATNDRATNTGELFF TGTGCCACCAACGACAGGGCGACGAACACCGGGGAGCTGTTTTTT
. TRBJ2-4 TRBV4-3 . CASSRGDSSNIQYF TGCGCCAGCAGCCGGGGGGACTCCTCGAACATTCAGTACTTC
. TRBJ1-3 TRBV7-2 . CASSLGLSGNTIYF TGTGCCAGCAGCTTAGGGCTCTCTGGAAACACCATATATTTT
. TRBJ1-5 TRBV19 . CASSVLPGGSNQPQHF TGTGCCAGTAGTGTCCTCCCCGGGGGGAGCAATCAGCCCCAGCATTTT
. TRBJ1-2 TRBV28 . CASSPGGAPSGGYTF TGTGCCAGCAGCCCCGGTGGAGCGCCTTCTGGGGGCTACACCTTC
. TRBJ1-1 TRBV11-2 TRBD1 CASSPDRETEAFF TGTGCCAGCAGCCCGGACAGGGAAACTGAAGCTTTCTTT
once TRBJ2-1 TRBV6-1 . CASSRGSNNEQFF TGTGCCAGCAGTAGGGGCAGCAACAATGAGCAGTTCTTC
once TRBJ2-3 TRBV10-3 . CAISEPQDTQYF TGTGCCATCAGTGAGCCCCAGGATACGCAGTATTTT
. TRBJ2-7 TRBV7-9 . CASSLALGRTTAEQYF TGTGCCAGCAGCTTAGCGCTTGGGCGGACCACCGCTGAGCAGTACTTC